The 2 T cell receptor beta chains in this list originate from one sample, sequenced in a study of cytomegalovirus exposure and HLA in healthy donors. 60 Vbeta and 13 Jbeta primers were used in PCR. The method was immunoSEQ multiplex PCR; TCRdb's version includes in-frame clones alone and lacks a portion of them. Of 200,000 to 250,000 clones in the sample, 75% to 90% were seen once. The specimen was PBMCs. Receptors originate from a boy aged 2 to 10 in good health and CMV-seronegative.

The rearrangement joins TRBV15 to TRBJ2-3; D might be TRBD1 (6 bases). V dropped 8 bases and J dropped 6 bases, with 12 bases sitting between them. Germline-derived CDR1 and CDR2 are LNHNV and YYDKDF (reference sequence). The CDR3 extends over 12 amino acids. CDR3: CATGTLGDTQYF. For the CDR3, the DNA is TGTGCCACCGGGACATTGGGGGATACGCAGTATTTT.

The CDR3, as DNA: TGTGCCAGTAGTACAGTCAGCACAGATACGCAGTATTTT. This gives the protein CASSTVSTDTQYF. The rearrangement uses TRBV19 and TRBJ2-3; D is unclear. The CDR3 runs 13 residues. Germline V gene lookup returns CDR1 LNHDA and CDR2 SQIVND (reference sequence). Between the trimmed V and J ends, which lost 4 bases and 0 bases, there was a span of 5 bases.